This T cell receptor (beta chain) was captured in a study of T cells in Graves' hyperthyroidism and ophthalmopathy. Overall study findings and caveats: Within blood appeared most thyroid clonotypes that had expanded above 0.001.

Graves' hyperthyroidism was deemed stable absent ophthalmopathy progression within 18 months. Pregnant or lactating patients were excluded, as were those with uncontrolled infection or other autoimmune disease. Each diagnosis drew on symptoms, thyroxine, TRAb, thyroid ultrasound and orbital computed tomography findings. V was pared by 6 bases and J by 3 bases, with 10 bases of the junction left unmatched. CDR1 ENHRY and CDR2 SYGVKD come from the germline V gene. CDR3 length: 15 amino acids. Regarding this clonotype: What it recognizes is unknown.

RNA transcripts gave rise to amplified TCR beta CDR3 regions. The study used the HTBI primer set for a first-round RT-PCR of the TCR CDR3. One entry per CDR3 protein results from TCRdb running MiXCR on the multiplex PCR reads. The table has roughly 580,000 distinct CDR3 sequences, 35% to 55% seen once. The source material was peripheral blood or thyroid tissue (not recorded which). V gene TRBV10-3 combines with J gene TRBJ1-2; TRBD1 aligns across 7 bases. This TCR derives from a woman aged 18-35 years with Graves' hyperthyroidism. The CDR3 DNA sequence: TGTGCCATCAGCAGCGTGGCAGGGGGTCACTATGGCTACACCTTC. It translates to CAISSVAGGHYGYTF.